This TCR beta chain was retrieved from a study of T cells in Graves' hyperthyroidism and ophthalmopathy. As for the study in general: Peripheral blood samples were taken at initial diagnosis, prior to any treatment. General observations from the study: Blood also showed most of the thyroid clonotypes that were expanded above 0.001. Ophthalmopathy got predicted by the model a median about six months before its onset.

A patient was excluded if there was uncontrolled infection, other autoimmune disease, pregnancy or lactation. Germline-derived CDR1 and CDR2 are KGHSH and LQKENI. Trimming took off 10 bases at V and 3 bases at J, with 9 bases between the two ends. The CDR3 sequence is 12 residues long. RNA transcripts were the template for amplifying TCR beta CDR3 regions. Using the HTBI primer set, a first-round RT-PCR was run on the TCR CDR3. TCRdb reprocessed the multiplex PCR reads via MiXCR and lists one record per CDR3 protein. The repertoire holds some 460,000 distinct CDR3 sequences, with approximately 14% as singletons. At least ten counts were recorded for this clonotype. What it binds is unknown.

What was sequenced was blood. The source of this sequence is a woman aged 18-29 years with Graves' hyperthyroidism. The chain is built from TRBV18 and TRBJ1-4; D not resolved. CDR3 region: CATTGPNEKLFF. The CDR3 bases are TGTGCCACGACCGGACCTAATGAAAAACTGTTTTTT.